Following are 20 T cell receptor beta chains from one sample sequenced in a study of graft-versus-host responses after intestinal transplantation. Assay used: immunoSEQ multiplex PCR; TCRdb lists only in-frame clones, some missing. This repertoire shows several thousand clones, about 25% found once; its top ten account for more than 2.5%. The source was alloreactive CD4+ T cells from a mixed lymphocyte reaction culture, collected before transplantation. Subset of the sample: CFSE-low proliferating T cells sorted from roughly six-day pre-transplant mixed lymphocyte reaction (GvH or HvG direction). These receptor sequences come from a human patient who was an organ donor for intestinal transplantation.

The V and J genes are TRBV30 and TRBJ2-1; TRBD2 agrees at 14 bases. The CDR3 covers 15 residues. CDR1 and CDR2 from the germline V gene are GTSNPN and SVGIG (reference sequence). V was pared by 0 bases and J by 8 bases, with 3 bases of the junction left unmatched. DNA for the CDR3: TGTGCCTGGAGTGTGGGACTAGCGGGGGCGTATGAGCAGTTCTTC. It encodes CAWSVGLAGAYEQFF. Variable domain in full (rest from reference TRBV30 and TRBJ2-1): SQTIHQWPATLVQPVGSPLSLECTVEGTSNPNLYWYRQAAGRGLQLLFYSVGIGQISSEVPQNLSASRPQDRQFILSSKKLLLSDSGFYLCAWSVGLAGAYEQFFGPGTRLTVL.

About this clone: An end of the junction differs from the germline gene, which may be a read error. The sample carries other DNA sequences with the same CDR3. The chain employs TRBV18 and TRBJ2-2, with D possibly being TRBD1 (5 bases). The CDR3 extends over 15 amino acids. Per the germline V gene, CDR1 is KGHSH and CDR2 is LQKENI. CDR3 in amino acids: CASSTGRKNTGELFF. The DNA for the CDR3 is TGTGCCAGCTCAACAGGACGCAAGAACACTGGGGAGCTGTTTTTT.

CDR3 in DNA: TGTGCCAGCAGTTTACTCTCTATTATGTTAGCGCCCGCGAACACCGGGGAGCTGTTTTTT. Translation: CASSLLSIMLAPANTGELFF. The chain joins TRBV27 to TRBJ2-2; perhaps TRBD2 as D (5 bases). Germline V lookup: CDR1 MNHEY, CDR2 SMNVEV (reference sequence). CDR3 length equals 20 residues. V was cut by 2 bases and J by 0 bases, with 22 bases left in between.

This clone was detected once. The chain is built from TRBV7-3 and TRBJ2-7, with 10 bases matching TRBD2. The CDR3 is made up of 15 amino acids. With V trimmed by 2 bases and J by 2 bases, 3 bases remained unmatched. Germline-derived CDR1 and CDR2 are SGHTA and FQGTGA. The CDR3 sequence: CASSLGSGRAYEQYF. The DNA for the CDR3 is TGTGCCAGCAGCTTAGGAAGCGGGAGGGCCTACGAGCAGTACTTC.

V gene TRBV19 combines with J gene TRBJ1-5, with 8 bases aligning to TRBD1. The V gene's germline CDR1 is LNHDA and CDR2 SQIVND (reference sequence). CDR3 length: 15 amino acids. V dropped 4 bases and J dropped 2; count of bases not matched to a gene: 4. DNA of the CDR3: TGTGCCAGTAGTACGGACAGGGCGGGCAATCAGCCCCAGCATTTT. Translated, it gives CASSTDRAGNQPQHF.

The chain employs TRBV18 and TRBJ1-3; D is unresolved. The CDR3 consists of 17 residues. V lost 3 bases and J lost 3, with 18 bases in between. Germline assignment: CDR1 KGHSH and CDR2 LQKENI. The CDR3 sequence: CASSPLRTGKVGNTIYF. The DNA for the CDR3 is TGTGCCAGCTCACCGCTGCGGACGGGGAAAGTTGGAAACACCATATATTTT.

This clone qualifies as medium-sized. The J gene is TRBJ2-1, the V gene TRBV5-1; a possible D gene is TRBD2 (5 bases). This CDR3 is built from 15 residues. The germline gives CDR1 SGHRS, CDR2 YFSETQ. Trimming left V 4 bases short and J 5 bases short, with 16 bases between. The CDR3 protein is CASSRGLQQHNEQFF. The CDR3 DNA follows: TGCGCCAGCAGCCGAGGACTTCAACAACACAATGAGCAGTTCTTC.

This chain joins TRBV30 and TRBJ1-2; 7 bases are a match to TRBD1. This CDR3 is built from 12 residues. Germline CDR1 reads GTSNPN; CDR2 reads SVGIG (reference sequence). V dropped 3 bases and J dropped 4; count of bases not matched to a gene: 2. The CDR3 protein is CAWRRQGYGYTF. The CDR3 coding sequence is TGTGCCTGGAGAAGACAGGGCTATGGCTACACCTTC.

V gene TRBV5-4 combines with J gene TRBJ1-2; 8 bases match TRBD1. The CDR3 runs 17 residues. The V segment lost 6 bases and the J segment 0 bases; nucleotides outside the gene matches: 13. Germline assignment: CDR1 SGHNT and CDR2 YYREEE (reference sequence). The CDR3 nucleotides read TGTGCCAGCACCCCTTCGGTCCAGGGGGCCGCTAACTATGGCTACACCTTC. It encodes CASTPSVQGAANYGYTF.

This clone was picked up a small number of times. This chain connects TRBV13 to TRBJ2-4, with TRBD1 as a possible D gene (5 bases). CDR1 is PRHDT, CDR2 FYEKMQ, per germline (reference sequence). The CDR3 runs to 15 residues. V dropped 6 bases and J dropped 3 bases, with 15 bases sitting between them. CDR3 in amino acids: CASSFQGGIKNIQYF. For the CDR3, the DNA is TGTGCCAGCAGTTTTCAGGGCGGAATCAAAAACATTCAGTACTTC.

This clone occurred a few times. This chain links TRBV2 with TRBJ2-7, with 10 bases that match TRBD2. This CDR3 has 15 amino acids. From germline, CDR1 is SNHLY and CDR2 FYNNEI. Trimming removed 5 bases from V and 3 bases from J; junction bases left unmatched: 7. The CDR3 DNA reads TGTGCCAGCAGTTGGACTAGCGGATACTACTACGAGCAGTACTTC. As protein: CASSWTSGYYYEQYF.

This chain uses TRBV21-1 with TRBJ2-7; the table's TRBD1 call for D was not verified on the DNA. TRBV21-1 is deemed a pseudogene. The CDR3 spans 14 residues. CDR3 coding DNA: TGTGCCAGCAGCAATAAACACAGGTTCTACGAGCAGTACTTC. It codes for CASSNKHRFYEQYF.

The CDR3 here is CASSRTETSGGYNEQFF. CDR3 coding DNA: TGCGCCAGCAGCCGGACGGAAACTAGCGGGGGTTACAATGAGCAGTTCTTC. The chain couples TRBV10-1 to TRBJ2-1; TRBD2 agrees at 11 bases. After removal of 6 bases from V and 4 bases from J, the junction contained 11 bases not matched to a gene. Germline lookup yields CDR1 WNHNN and CDR2 SYGVQD (reference sequence). The CDR3 is 17 residues long.

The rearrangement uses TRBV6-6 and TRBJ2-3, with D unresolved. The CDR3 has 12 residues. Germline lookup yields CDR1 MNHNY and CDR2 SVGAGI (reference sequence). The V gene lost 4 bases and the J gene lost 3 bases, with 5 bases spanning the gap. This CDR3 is CASSSLTDTQYF. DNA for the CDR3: TGTGCCAGCAGTTCATTGACAGATACGCAGTATTTT.

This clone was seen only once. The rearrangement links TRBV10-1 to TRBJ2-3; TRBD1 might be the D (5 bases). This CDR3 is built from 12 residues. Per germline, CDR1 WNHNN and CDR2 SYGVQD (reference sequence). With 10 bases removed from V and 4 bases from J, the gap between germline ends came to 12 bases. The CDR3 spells CAKTVGADTQYF. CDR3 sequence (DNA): TGCGCCAAGACCGTAGGGGCAGATACGCAGTATTTT.

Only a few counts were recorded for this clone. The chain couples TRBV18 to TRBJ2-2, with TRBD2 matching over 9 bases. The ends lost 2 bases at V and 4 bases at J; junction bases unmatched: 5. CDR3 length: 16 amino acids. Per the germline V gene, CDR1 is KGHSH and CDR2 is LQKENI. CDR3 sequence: CASSPLGLAVTGELFF. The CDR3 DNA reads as TGTGCCAGCTCACCATTGGGACTAGCTGTCACCGGGGAGCTGTTTTTT.

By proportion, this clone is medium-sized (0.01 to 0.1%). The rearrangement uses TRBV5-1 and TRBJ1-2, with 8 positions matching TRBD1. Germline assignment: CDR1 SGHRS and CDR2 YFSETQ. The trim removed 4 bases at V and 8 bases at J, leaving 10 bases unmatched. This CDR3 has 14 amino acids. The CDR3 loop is CASSINGQGRGYTF. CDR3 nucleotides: TGCGCCAGCAGCATTAATGGACAGGGACGGGGCTACACCTTC.

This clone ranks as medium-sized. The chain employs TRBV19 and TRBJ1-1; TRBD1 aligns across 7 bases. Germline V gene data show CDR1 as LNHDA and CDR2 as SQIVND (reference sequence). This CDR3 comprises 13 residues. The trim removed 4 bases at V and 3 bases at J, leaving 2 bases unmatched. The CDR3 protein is CASSTGGDTEAFF. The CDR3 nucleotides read TGTGCCAGTAGTACAGGGGGAGACACTGAAGCTTTCTTT.

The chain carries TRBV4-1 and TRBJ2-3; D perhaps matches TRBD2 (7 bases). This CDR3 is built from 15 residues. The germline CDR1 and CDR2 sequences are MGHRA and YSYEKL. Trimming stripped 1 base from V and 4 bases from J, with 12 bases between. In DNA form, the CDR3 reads TGCGCCAGCAGCCAAGGGTCCGGGGGGCCAGATACGCAGTATTTT. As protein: CASSQGSGGPDTQYF.

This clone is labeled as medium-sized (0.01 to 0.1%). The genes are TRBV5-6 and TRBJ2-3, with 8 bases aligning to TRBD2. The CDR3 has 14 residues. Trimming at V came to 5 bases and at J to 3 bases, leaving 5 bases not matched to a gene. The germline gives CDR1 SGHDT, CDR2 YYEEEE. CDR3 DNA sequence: TGTGCCAGCAGATCAAGCGGGAGAACAGATACGCAGTATTTT. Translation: CASRSSGRTDTQYF.